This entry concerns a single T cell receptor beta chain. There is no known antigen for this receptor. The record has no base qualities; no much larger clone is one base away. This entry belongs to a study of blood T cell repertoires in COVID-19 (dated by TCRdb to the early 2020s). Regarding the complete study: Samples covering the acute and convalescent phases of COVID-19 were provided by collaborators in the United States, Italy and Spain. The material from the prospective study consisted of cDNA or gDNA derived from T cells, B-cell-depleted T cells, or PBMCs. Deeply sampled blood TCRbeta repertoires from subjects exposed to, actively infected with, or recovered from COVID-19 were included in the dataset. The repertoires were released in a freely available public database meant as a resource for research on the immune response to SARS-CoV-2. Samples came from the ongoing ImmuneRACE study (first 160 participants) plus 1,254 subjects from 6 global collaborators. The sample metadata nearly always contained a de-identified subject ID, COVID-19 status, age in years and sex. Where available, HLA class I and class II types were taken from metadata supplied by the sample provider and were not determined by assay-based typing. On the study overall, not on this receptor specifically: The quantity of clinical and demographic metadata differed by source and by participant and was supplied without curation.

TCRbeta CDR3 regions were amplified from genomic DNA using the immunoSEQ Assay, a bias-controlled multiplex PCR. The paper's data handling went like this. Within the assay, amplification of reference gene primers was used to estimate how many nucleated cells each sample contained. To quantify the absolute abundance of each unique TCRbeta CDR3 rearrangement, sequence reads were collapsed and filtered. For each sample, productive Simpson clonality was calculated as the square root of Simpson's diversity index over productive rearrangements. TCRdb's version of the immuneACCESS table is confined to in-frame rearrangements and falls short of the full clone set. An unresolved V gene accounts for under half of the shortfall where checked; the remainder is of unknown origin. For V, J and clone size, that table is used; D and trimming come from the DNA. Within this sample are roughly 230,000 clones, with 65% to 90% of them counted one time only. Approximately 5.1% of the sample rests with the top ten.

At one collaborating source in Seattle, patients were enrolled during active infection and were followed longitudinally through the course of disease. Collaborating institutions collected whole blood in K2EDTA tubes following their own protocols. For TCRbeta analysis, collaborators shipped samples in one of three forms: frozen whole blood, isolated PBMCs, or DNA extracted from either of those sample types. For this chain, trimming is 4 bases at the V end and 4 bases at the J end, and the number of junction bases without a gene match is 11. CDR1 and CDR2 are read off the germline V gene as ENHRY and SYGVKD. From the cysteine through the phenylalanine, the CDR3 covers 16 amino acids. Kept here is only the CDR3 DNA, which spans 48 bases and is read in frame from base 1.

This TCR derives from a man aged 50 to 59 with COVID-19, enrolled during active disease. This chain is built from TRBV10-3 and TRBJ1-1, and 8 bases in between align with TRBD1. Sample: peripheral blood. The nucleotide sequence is TGTGCCATCAGTGCCGGACAGGGCCGGGAAGGCACTGAAGCTTTCTTT. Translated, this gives CAISAGQGREGTEAFF.